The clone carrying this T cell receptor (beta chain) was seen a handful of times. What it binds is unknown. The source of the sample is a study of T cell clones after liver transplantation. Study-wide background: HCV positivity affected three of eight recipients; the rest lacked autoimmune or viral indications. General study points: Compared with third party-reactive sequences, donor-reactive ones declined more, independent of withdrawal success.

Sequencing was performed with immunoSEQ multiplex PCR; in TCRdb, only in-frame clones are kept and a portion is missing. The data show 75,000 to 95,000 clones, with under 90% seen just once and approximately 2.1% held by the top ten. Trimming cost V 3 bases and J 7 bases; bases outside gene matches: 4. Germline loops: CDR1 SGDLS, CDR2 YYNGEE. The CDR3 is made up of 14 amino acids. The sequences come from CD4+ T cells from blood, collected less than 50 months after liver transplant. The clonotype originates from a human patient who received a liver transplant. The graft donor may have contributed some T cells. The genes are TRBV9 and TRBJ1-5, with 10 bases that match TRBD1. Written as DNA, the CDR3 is TGTGCCAGCAGCGCGACAGGGGGCGGACAGCCCCAGCATTTT. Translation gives CASSATGGGQPQHF.